Each of the 6 T cell receptor beta chains below was sequenced from the same sample in a study of CD8 T cells in Susac syndrome. Reverse transcription of about 0.45 to 1 ug RNA used random hexamers. Using its own MiXCR run on the immunoSEQ multiplex PCR reads, TCRdb lists one record per CDR3 protein. The sample holds fewer than 200,000 distinct CDR3 sequences, 80% to 95% seen once. Material for sequencing was CD4+ T cells from PBMCs. The receptors come from a human donor in good health.

This chain connects TRBV3-1 to TRBJ2-3; 10 positions match TRBD2. The CDR3 is 17 amino acids. V was clipped by 6 bases and J by 0 bases; unmatched bases: 9. Germline CDR1 and CDR2: LGHDT and YNNKEL (reference sequence). Here the CDR3 DNA reads TGTGCCAGCAGACCCTCGGGACTAGCGCGTAGCACAGATACGCAGTATTTT. Its protein product is CASRPSGLARSTDTQYF.

The CDR3: CAWSLSGNTIYF. As DNA, the CDR3 is TGTGCCTGGAGTCTCTCTGGAAACACCATATATTTT. The chain links TRBV30 to TRBJ1-3, with D hard to call. Trimming took off 2 bases at V and 0 bases at J, with 2 bases between the two ends. The germline gives CDR1 GTSNPN, CDR2 SVGIG (reference sequence). This CDR3 has 12 amino acids.

The chain uses TRBV5-4 and TRBJ2-1; the match to TRBD2 covers 10 bases. The CDR3 is 18 residues long. V lost 0 bases, J lost 1 base, and 7 bases stayed unmatched. Germline lookup yields CDR1 SGHNT and CDR2 YYREEE (reference sequence). The CDR3 protein is CASSLGPSGGHSYNEQFF. CDR3 in DNA: TGTGCCAGCAGCTTGGGTCCTAGCGGGGGCCATTCCTACAATGAGCAGTTCTTC.

This chain joins TRBV5-1 and TRBJ2-3, with 7 bases identical to TRBD2. Trimming at V came to 4 bases and at J to 5 bases, leaving 7 bases not matched to a gene. Looked up from germline, CDR1 is SGHRS and CDR2 is YFSETQ. This CDR3 has 14 amino acids. CDR3 amino acids: CASSPVRGGDTQYF. The CDR3 region has the DNA TGCGCCAGCAGCCCGGTCCGCGGGGGAGATACGCAGTATTTT.

The chain couples TRBV10-3 to TRBJ2-2; D could derive from TRBD1 or TRBD2 (5 bases each). CDR1 and CDR2 from the germline V gene are ENHRY and SYGVKD. The CDR3 loop spans 12 amino acids. Trimming cost V 7 bases and J 7 bases, with 10 bases left between them. The CDR3 is CAITQGVGELFF. The DNA of the CDR3 is TGTGCCATCACCCAGGGAGTCGGGGAGCTGTTTTTT.

The chain uses TRBV7-2 and TRBJ2-5; D is possibly TRBD2 (5 bases). This CDR3 has 13 residues. The V end was cut by 5 bases, the J end by 4 bases, with 11 bases between. The germline V gene has CDR1 SGHTA and CDR2 FQGNSA. This chain's CDR3 is CASSTEGIETQYF. CDR3 nucleotide sequence: TGTGCCAGCAGCACCGAGGGCATAGAGACCCAGTACTTC. Full variable domain (rest looked up from reference TRBV7-2 and TRBJ2-5): GAGVSQSPSNKVTEKGKDVELRCDPISGHTALYWYRQSLGQGLEFLIYFQGNSAPDKSGLPSDRFSAERTGGSVSTLTIQRTQQEDSAVYLCASSTEGIETQYFGPGTRLLVL.